The T cell receptor beta chain described here comes from a study of a mutant IDH1 vaccine in newly diagnosed glioma. On the study more broadly: Mean patient age was about 40 years; approximately 60% were male and 37.5% female. Standard pretreatment was either radiotherapy, temozolomide, or, for most, radiochemotherapy with temozolomide.

The time point here: baseline, week 1 (first vaccination visit). Specified treatment: pre-vaccination baseline after standard-of-care therapy. Astrocytomas that were new, WHO grade 3 or 4, IDH1-mutant and ATRX-lost were present in the donors. Using immunoSEQ multiplex PCR, the repertoire was profiled, and TCRdb retains in-frame clones only, with some absent. Among 85,000 to 100,000 clones listed, roughly 75% were seen once. CDR1 and CDR2 (germline): SEHNR, FQNEAQ (reference sequence). Losses at the gene ends were 6 bases for V and 6 bases for J; bases not matched to a gene: 6. The length of the CDR3 is 14 residues.

J is TRBJ2-7 and V is TRBV7-9; 12 nucleotides agree with TRBD1. The TCR sequence derives from a middle-aged man with glioma. The sample here was PBMCs, taken from a glioma patient treated with radiotherapy, temozolomide or both. CDR3 amino acids: CASSLGQGAGEQYF. The CDR3 coding sequence is TGTGCCAGCAGTTTGGGACAGGGGGCGGGCGAGCAGTACTTC.